Sequencing of this T cell receptor beta chain was carried out in a study of T cells in Graves' hyperthyroidism and ophthalmopathy. Study observations and caveats: Blood held most thyroid clonotypes expanded above 0.001 frequency.

V lost 6 bases, J lost 0 bases, and 9 bases lay in between. Per the germline V gene, CDR1 is MNHNS and CDR2 is SASEGT. The CDR3 totals 15 residues. RNA transcripts were the template for amplifying TCR beta CDR3 regions. First-round RT-PCR with HTBI primers amplified the TCR CDR3 region. Using its own MiXCR run on the multiplex PCR reads, TCRdb lists one record per CDR3 protein. The sample has 270,000 or so distinct CDR3 sequences, 25% to 30% seen once. Concerning this clonotype: Its antigen remains unknown.

Patients between 18 and 65 years old had hyperthyroidism, newly diagnosed and lasting under 2 months. The blood specimen was taken at initial hyperthyroidism diagnosis, before any ophthalmopathy symptoms. The source of the PBMCs was more than 9.5 ml of fresh peripheral blood. The gene calls are TRBV6-1 and TRBJ2-6; D call uncertain. The source material was blood. The receptor was isolated from a man aged 35 to 55 with Graves' hyperthyroidism that later progressed to Graves' ophthalmopathy. CDR3 loop: CASSPNFSGANVLTF. The CDR3 region has the DNA TGTGCCAGCAGCCCAAATTTCTCTGGGGCCAACGTCCTGACTTTC.